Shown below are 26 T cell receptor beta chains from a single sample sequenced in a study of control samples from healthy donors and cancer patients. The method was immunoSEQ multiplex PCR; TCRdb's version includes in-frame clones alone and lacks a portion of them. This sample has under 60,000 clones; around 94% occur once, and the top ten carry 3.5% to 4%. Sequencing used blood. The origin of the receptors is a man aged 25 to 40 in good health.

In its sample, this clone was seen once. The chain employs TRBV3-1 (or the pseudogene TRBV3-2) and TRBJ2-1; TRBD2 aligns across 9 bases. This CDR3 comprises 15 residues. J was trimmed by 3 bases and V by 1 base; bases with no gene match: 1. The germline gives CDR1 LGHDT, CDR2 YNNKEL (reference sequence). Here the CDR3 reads CASSQGGGDYNEQFF. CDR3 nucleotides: TGTGCCAGCAGCCAAGGCGGGGGGGACTACAATGAGCAGTTCTTC.

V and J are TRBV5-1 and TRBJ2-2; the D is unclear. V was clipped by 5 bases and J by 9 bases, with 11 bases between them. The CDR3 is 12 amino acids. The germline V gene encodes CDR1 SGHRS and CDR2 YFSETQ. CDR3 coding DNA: TGCGCCAGCAGACAAACGGACCGGGAGCTGTTTTTT. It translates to CASRQTDRELFF.

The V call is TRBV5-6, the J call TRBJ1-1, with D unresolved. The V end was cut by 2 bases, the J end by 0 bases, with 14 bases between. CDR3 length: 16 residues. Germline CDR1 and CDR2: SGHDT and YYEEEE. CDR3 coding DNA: TGTGCCAGCAGCTTAATGCACGTACGAATGAACACTGAAGCTTTCTTT. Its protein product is CASSLMHVRMNTEAFF.

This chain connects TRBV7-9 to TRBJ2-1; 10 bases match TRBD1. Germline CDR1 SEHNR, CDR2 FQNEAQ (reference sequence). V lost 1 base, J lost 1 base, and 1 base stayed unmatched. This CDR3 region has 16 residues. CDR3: CASSLGDRGSYNEQFF. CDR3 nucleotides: TGTGCCAGCAGCTTAGGGGACAGGGGATCCTACAATGAGCAGTTCTTC.

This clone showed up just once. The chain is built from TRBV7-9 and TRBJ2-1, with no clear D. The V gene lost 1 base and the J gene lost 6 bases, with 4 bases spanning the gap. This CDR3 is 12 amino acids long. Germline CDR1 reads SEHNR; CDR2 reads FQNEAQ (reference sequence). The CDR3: CASSLEVNEQFF. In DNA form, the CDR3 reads TGTGCCAGCAGCTTAGAGGTCAATGAGCAGTTCTTC.

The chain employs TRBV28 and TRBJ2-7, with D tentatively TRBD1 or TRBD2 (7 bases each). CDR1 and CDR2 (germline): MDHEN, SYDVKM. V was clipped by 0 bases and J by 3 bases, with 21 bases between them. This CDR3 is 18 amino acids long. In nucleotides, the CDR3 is TGTGCCAGCAGTTTATGCCTAAGGGGGCGGGGGTCCTTCTACGAGCAGTACTTC. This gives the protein CASSLCLRGRGSFYEQYF.

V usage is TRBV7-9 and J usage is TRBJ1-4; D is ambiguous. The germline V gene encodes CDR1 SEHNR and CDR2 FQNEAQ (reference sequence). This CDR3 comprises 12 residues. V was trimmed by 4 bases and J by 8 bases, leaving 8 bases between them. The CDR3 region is CASSSSAEKLFF. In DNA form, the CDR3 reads TGTGCCAGCAGCTCCTCGGCGGAAAAACTGTTTTTT. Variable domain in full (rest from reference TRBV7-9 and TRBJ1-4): DTGVSQNPRHKITKRGQNVTFRCDPISEHNRLYWYRQTLGQGPEFLTYFQNEAQLEKSRLLSDRFSAERPKGSFSTLEIQRTEQGDSAMYLCASSSSAEKLFFGSGTQLSVL.

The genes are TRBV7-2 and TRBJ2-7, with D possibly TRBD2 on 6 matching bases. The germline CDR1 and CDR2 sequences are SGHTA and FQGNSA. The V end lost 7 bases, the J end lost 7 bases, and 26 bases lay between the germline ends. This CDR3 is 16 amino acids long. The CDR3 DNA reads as TGTGCCAGCACACTACAACGGGGGACTGGCAAGGCGGAGCAGTACTTC. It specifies CASTLQRGTGKAEQYF.

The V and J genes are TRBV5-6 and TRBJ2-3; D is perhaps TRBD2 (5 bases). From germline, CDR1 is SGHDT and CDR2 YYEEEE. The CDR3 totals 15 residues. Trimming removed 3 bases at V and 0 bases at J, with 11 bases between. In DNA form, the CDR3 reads TGTGCCAGCAGCTCTGCGGGTTCTAGCACAGATACGCAGTATTTT. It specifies CASSSAGSSTDTQYF.

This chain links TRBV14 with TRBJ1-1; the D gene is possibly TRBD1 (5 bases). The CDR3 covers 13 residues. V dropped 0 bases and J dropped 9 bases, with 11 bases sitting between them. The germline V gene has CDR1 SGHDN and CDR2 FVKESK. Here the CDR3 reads CASSQDEGSKAFF. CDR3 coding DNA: TGTGCCAGCAGCCAAGATGAGGGGTCCAAAGCTTTCTTT.

The CDR3 spells CASSLRGVEQPQHF. CDR3 in DNA: TGTGCCAGCAGCTTACGCGGGGTTGAGCAGCCCCAGCATTTT. J is TRBJ1-5 and V is TRBV7-9; D gene ambiguous. CDR3 length: 14 residues. V lost 2 bases and J lost 7, with 12 bases in between. Germline CDR1 SEHNR, CDR2 FQNEAQ (reference sequence).

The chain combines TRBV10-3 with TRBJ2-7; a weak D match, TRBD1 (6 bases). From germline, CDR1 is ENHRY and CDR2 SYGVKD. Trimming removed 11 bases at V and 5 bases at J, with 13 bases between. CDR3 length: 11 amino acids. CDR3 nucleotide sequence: TGTGCCGTCAATACAGGGAACGAGCAGTACTTC. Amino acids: CAVNTGNEQYF.

The CDR3 nucleotides read TGTGCCATCAGTGAGGGGTGGGGGGGACTCCTGAACACTGAAGCTTTCTTT. Encoded protein: CAISEGWGGLLNTEAFF. The chain combines TRBV10-3 with TRBJ1-1; tentative D call: TRBD1 (5 bases). V shed 2 bases and J shed 0 bases, with 16 bases lying between them. The CDR3 contains 17 residues. Germline V gene lookup returns CDR1 ENHRY and CDR2 SYGVKD.

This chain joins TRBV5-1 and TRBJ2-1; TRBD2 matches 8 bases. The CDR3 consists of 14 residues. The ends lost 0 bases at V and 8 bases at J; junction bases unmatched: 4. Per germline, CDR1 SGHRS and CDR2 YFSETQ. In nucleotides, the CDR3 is TGCGCCAGCAGCTTGGAGCGGGAGCAGGATGAGCAGTTCTTC. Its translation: CASSLEREQDEQFF.

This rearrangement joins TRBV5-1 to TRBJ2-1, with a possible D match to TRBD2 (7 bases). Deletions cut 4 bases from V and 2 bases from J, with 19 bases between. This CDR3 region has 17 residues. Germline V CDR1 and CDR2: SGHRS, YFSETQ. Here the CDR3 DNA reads TGCGCCAGCAGCCCGATGGATGGGGGGGCCCCCTACAATGAGCAGTTCTTC. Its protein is CASSPMDGGAPYNEQFF.

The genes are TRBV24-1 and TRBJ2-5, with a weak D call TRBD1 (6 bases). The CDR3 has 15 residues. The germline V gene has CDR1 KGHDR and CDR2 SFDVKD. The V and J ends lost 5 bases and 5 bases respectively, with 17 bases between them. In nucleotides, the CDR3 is TGTGCCACCAGTGTTGGGGGACACATGGGGGAGACCCAGTACTTC. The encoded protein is CATSVGGHMGETQYF.

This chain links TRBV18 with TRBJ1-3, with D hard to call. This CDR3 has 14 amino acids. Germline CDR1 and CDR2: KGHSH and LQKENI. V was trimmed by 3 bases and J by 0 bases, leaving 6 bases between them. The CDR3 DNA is TGTGCCAGCTCACCGGCCCCCTCTGGAAACACCATATATTTT. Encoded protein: CASSPAPSGNTIYF. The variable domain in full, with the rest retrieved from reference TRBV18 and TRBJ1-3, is NAGVMQNPRHLVRRRGQEARLRCSPMKGHSHVYWYRQLPEEGLKFMVYLQKENIIDESGMPKERFSAEFPKEGPSILRIQQVVRGDSAAYFCASSPAPSGNTIYFGEGSWLTVV.

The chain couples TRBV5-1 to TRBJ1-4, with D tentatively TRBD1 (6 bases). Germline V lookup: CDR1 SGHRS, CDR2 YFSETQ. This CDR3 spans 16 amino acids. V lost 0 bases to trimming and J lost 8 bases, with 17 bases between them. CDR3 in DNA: TGCGCCAGCAGCTTGGCCGTAAGGGGGGCTGTCGAAAAACTGTTTTTT. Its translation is CASSLAVRGAVEKLFF.

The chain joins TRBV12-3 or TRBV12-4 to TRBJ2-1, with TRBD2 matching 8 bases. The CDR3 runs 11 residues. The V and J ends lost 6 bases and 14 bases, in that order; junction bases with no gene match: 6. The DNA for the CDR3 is TGTGCCAGCAGGTCTAGCGGGCCTGAGTTCTTC. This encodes CASRSSGPEFF.

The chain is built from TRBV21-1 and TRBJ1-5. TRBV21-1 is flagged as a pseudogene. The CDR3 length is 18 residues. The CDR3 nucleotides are TGTGCCAGCAGCACCGTCGGGGAGGACCGACATAGCAATCAGCCCCAGCATTTT. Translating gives CASSTVGEDRHSNQPQHF.

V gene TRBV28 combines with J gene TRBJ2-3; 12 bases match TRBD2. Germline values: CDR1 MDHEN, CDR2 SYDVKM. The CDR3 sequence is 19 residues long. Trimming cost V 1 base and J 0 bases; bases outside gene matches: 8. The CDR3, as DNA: TGTGCCAGCAGTTTATTGGGGCTAGCGGGAGGGCCCAGCACAGATACGCAGTATTTT. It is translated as CASSLLGLAGGPSTDTQYF.

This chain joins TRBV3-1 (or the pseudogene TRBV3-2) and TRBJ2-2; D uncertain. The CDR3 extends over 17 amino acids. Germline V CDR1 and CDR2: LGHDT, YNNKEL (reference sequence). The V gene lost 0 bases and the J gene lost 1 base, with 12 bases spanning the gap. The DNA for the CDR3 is TGTGCCAGCAGCCAAGATATTGGCAAGGGGAACACCGGGGAGCTGTTTTTT. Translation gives CASSQDIGKGNTGELFF.

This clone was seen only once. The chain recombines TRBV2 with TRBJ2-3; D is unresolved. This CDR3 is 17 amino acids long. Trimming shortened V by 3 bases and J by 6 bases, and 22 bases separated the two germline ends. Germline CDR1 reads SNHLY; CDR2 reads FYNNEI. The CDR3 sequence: CASSDTPGVRIMDTQYF. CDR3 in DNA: TGTGCCAGCAGTGACACCCCGGGTGTAAGGATAATGGATACGCAGTATTTT.

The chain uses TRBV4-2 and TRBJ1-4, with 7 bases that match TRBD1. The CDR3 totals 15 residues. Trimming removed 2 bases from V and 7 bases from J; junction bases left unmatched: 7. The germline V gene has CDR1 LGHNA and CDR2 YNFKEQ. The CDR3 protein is CASSQIYRGSEKLFF. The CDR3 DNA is TGTGCCAGCAGCCAAATTTACAGGGGAAGTGAAAAACTGTTTTTT.

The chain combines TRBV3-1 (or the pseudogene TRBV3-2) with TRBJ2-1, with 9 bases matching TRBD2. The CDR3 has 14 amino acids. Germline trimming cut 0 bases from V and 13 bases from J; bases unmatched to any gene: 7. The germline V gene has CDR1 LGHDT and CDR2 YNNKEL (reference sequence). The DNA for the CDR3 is TGTGCCAGCAGCCAAGATGCCCTCCTAGCGGGACAGTTCTTC. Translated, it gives CASSQDALLAGQFF.

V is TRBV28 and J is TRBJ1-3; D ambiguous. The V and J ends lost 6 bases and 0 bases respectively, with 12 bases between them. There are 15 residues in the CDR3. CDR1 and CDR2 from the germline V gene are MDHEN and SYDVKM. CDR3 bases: TGTGCCAGCAGCCTCGTGAGGAGCTCTGGAAACACCATATATTTT. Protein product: CASSLVRSSGNTIYF.